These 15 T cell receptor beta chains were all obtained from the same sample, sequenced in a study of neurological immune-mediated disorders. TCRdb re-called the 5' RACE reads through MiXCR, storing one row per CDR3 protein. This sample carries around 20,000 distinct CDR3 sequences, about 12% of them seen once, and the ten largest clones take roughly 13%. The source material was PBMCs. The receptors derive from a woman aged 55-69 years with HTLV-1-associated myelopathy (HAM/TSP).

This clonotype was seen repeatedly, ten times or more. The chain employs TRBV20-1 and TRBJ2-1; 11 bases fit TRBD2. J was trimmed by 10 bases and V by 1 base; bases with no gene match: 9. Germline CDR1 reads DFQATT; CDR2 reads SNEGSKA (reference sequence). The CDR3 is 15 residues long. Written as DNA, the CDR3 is TGCAGTGCTAGAGCCCTGACTAGCGGGACTGGCGAGCAGTTCTTC. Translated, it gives CSARALTSGTGEQFF.

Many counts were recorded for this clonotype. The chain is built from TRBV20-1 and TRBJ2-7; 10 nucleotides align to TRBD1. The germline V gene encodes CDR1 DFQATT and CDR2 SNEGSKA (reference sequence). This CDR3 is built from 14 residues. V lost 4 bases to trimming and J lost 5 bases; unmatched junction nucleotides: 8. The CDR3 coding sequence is TGCAGTGCTATGGGACAGGGGACCTCTCACGAGCAGTACTTC. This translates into CSAMGQGTSHEQYF.

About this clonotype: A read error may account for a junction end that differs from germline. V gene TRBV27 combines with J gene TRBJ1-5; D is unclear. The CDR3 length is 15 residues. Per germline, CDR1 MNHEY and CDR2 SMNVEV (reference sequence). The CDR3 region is CASSSIRYSNKPQHF. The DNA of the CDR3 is TGTGCCAGCAGTTCCATTCGGTATAGCAATAAGCCCCAGCATTTT.

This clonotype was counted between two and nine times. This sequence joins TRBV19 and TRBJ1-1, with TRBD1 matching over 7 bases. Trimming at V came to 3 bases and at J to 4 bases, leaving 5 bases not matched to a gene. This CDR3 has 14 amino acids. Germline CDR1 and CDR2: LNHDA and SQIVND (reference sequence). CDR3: CASSMAGGATEAFF. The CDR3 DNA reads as TGTGCCAGTAGTATGGCAGGGGGGGCCACTGAAGCTTTCTTT.

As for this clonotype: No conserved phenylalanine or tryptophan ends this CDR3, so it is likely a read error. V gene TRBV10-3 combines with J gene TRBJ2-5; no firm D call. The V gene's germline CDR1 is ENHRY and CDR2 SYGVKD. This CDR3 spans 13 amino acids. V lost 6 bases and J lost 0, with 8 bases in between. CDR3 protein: CAISAKYQETQYL. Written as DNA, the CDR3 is TGTGCCATCAGCGCTAAGTACCAAGAGACCCAGTACTTA.

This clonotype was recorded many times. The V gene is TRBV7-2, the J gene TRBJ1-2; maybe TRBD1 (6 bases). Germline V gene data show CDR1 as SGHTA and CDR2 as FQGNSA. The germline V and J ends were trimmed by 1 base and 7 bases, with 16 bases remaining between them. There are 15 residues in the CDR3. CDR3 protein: CASSLVYRENGGYTF. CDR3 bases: TGTGCCAGCAGCTTAGTCTACAGGGAAAATGGTGGCTACACCTTC.

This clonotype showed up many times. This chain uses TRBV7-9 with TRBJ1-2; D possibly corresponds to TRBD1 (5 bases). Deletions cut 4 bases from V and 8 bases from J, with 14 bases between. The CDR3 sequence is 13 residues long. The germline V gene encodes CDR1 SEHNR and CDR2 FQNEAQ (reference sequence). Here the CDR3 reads CASSYGQGKGYTF. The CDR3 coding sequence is TGTGCCAGCAGCTACGGGCAGGGTAAAGGCTACACCTTC. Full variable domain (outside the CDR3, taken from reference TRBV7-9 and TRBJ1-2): DTGVSQNPRHKITKRGQNVTFRCDPISEHNRLYWYRQTLGQGPEFLTYFQNEAQLEKSRLLSDRFSAERPKGSFSTLEIQRTEQGDSAMYLCASSYGQGKGYTFGSGTRLTVV.

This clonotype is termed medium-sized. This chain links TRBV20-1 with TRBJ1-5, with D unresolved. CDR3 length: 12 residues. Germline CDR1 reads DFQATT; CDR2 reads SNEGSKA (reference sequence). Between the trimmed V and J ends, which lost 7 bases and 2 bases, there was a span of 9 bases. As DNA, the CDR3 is TGCAGTGGAGTGCGAGGCAATCAGCCCCAGCATTTT. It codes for CSGVRGNQPQHF.

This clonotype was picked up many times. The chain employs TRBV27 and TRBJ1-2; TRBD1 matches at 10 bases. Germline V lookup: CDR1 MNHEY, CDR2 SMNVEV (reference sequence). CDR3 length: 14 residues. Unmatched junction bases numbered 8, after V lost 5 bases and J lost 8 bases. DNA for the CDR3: TGTGCCAGCAGTAGCCGGGACAGGGGAGCGGGCTACACCTTC. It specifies CASSSRDRGAGYTF.

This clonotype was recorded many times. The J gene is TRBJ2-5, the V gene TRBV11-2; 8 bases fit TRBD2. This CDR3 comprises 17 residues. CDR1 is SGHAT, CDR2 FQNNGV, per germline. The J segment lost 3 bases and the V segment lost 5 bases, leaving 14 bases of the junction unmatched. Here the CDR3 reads CASSPRAGAGVKETQYF. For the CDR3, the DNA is TGTGCCAGCAGCCCCAGGGCCGGAGCGGGAGTTAAAGAGACCCAGTACTTC.

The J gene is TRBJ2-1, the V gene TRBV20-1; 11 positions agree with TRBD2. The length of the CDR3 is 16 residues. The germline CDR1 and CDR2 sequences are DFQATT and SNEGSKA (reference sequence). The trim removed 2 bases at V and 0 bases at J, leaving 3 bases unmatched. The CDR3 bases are TGCAGTGCTAGATCTAGCGGGGGGAGCTCCTACAATGAGCAGTTCTTC. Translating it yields CSARSSGGSSYNEQFF.

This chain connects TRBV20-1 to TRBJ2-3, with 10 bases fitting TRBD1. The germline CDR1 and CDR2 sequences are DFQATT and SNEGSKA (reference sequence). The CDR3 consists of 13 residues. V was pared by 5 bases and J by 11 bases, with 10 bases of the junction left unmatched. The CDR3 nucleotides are TGCAGTGCTCGACAGGGGGCAACCTCATTGCAGTATTTT. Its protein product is CSARQGATSLQYF.

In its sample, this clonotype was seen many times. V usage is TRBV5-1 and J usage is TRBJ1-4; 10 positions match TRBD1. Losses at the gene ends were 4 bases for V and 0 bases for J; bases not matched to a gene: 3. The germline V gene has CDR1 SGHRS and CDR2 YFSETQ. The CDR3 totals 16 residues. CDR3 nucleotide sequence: TGCGCCAGCAGCAAAGGGACAGGGGCAACTAATGAAAAACTGTTTTTT. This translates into CASSKGTGATNEKLFF.

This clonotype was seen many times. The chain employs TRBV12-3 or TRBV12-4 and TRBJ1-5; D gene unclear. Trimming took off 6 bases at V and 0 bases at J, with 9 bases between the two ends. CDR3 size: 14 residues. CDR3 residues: CASSPRDSNQPQHF. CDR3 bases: TGTGCCAGCAGCCCCCGGGATAGCAATCAGCCCCAGCATTTT.

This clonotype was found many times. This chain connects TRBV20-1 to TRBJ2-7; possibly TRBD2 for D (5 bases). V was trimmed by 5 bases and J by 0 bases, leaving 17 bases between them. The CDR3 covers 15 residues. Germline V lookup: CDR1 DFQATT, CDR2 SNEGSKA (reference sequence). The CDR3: CSAPDSELSSYEQYF. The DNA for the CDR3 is TGCAGTGCTCCAGATAGCGAGCTAAGCTCCTACGAGCAGTACTTC.